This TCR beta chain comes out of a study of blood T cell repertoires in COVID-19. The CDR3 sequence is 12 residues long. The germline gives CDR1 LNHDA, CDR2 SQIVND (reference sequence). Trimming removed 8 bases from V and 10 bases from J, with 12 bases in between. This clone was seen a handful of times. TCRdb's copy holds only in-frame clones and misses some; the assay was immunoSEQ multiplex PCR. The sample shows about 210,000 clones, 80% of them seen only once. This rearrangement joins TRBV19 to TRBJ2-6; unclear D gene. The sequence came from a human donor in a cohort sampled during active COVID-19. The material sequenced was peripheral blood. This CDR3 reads CASWHVLNVLTF. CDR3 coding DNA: TGTGCCAGTTGGCACGTTTTAAACGTCCTGACTTTC.